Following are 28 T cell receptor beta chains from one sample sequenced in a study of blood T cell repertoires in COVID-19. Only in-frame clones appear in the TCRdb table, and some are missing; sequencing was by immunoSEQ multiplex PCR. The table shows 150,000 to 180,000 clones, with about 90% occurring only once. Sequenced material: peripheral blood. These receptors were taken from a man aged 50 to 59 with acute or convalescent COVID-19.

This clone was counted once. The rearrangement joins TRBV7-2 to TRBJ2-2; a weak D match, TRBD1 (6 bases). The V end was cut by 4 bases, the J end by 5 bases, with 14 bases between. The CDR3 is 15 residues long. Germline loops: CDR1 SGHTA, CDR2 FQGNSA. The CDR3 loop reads CASSSSGQRTGELFF. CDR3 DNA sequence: TGTGCCAGCAGCTCCTCCGGACAGAGGACCGGGGAGCTGTTTTTT.

In nucleotides, the CDR3 is TGTGCCAGCAGTGCGGGACTGGTAGCTTTCTTT. Translation gives CASSAGLVAFF. The rearrangement uses TRBV2 and TRBJ1-1; D might be TRBD1 (5 bases). Germline V gives CDR1 SNHLY, CDR2 FYNNEI. The CDR3 sequence is 11 residues long. Trimming left V 4 bases short and J 10 bases short, with 10 bases between.

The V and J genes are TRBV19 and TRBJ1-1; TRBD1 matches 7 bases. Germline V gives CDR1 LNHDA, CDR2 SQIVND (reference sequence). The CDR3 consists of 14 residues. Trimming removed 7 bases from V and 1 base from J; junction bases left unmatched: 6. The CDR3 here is CASTATGTNTEAFF. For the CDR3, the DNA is TGTGCCAGTACCGCGACAGGGACGAACACTGAAGCTTTCTTT.

The CDR3 sequence is CASSLGYRNTEAFF. Written as DNA, the CDR3 is TGTGCCAGCAGCTTAGGTTACAGGAACACTGAAGCTTTCTTT. The rearrangement uses TRBV7-9 and TRBJ1-1; no reliable D call. Germline V gives CDR1 SEHNR, CDR2 FQNEAQ (reference sequence). The CDR3 consists of 14 residues. V was cut by 1 base and J by 1 base, with 7 bases left in between. The full variable domain, rest sourced from reference TRBV7-9 and TRBJ1-1, is DTGVSQNPRHKITKRGQNVTFRCDPISEHNRLYWYRQTLGQGPEFLTYFQNEAQLEKSRLLSDRFSAERPKGSFSTLEIQRTEQGDSAMYLCASSLGYRNTEAFFGQGTRLTVV.

The chain's CDR3 is CASSPNTGELFF. As DNA, the CDR3 is TGTGCCAGCAGCCCTAACACCGGGGAGCTGTTTTTT. The chain is built from TRBV2 and TRBJ2-2; no reliable D call. Trimming removed 6 bases from V and 2 bases from J, with 4 bases in between. Per germline, CDR1 SNHLY and CDR2 FYNNEI. This CDR3 has 12 residues.

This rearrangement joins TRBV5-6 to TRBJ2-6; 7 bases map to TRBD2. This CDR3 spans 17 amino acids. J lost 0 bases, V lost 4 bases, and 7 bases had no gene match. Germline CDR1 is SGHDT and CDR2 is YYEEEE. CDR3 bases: TGTGCCAGCAGCCTAGCCGGGAGGAGCTCTGGGGCCAACGTCCTGACTTTC. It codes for CASSLAGRSSGANVLTF.

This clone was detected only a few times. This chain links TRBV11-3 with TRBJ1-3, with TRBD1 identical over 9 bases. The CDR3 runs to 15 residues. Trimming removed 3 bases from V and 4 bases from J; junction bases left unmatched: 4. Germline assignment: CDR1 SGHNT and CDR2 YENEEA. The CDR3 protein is CASSFGTGPGNTIYF. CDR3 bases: TGTGCCAGCAGCTTCGGGACAGGGCCAGGAAACACCATATATTTT.

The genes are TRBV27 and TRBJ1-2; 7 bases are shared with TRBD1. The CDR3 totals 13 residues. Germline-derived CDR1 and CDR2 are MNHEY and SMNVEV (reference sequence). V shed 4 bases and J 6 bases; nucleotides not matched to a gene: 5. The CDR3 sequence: CASSSGQADGYTF. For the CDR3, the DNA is TGTGCCAGCAGTTCAGGACAGGCCGATGGCTACACCTTC.

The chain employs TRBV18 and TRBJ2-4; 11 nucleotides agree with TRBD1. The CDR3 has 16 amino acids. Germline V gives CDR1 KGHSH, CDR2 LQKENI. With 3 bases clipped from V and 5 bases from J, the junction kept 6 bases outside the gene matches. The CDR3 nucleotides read TGTGCCAGCTCACCCCCGGGACAGGGGGGGGAAAACATTCAGTACTTC. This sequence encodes CASSPPGQGGENIQYF.

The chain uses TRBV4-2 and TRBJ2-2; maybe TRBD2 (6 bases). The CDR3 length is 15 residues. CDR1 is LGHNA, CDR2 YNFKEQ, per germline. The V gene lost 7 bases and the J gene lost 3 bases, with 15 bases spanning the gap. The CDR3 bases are TGTGCCAGCACTTCGGGACTCACGCACACCGGGGAGCTGTTTTTT. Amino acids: CASTSGLTHTGELFF.

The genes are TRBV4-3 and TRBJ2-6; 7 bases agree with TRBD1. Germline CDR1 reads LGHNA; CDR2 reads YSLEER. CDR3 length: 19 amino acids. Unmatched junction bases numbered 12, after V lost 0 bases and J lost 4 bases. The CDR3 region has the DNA TGCGCCAGCAGCCAAGATCGGATGCAGGGGGTTTCGGGGGCCAACGTCCTGACTTTC. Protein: CASSQDRMQGVSGANVLTF.

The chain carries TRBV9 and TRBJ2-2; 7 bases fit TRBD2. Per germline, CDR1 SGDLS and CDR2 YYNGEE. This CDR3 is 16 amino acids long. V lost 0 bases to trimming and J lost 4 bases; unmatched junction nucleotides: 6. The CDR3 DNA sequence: TGTGCCAGCAGCGTAGTTTCTAGCGGACGCACCGGGGAGCTGTTTTTT. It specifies CASSVVSSGRTGELFF.

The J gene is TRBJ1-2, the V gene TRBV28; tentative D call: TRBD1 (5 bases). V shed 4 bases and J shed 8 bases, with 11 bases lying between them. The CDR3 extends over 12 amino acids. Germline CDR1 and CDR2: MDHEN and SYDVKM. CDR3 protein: CASSWGDWGYTF. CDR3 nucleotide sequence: TGTGCCAGCAGTTGGGGGGACTGGGGCTACACCTTC.

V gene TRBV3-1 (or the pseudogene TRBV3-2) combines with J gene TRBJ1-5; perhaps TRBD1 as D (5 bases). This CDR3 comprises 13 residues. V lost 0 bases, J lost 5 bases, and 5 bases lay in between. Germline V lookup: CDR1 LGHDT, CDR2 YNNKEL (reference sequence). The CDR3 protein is CASSQDRDQPQHF. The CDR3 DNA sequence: TGTGCCAGCAGCCAAGACAGGGATCAGCCCCAGCATTTT.

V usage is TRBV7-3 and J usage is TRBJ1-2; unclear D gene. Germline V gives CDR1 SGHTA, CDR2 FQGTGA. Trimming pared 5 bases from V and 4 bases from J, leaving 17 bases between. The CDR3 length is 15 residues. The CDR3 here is CASSPRPVQPYGYTF. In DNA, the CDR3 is TGTGCCAGCAGCCCCCGGCCAGTACAGCCCTATGGCTACACCTTC.

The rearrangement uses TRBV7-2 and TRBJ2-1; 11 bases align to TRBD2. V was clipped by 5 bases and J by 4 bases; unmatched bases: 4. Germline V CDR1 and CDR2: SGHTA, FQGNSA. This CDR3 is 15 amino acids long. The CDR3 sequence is CASSPGTSGYNEQFF. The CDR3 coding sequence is TGTGCCAGCAGCCCAGGGACTAGCGGATACAATGAGCAGTTCTTC.

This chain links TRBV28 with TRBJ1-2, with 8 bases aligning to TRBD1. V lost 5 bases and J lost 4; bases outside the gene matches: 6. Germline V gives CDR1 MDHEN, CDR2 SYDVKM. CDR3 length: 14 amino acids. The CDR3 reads CASSVSGGGYGYTF. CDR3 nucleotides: TGTGCCAGCAGTGTCTCAGGGGGCGGCTATGGCTACACCTTC.

CDR3 nucleotide sequence: TGTGCCAGCAGTAAGCGGGAGGGACCCTACGAGCAGTACTTC. Translating it yields CASSKREGPYEQYF. This chain uses TRBV27 with TRBJ2-7, with 10 bases identical to TRBD2. The V gene's germline CDR1 is MNHEY and CDR2 SMNVEV (reference sequence). This CDR3 region has 14 residues. With 5 bases clipped from V and 2 bases from J, the junction kept 3 bases outside the gene matches.

The CDR3: CAWSVQGFTEAFF. As DNA, the CDR3 is TGTGCCTGGAGTGTACAGGGGTTCACTGAAGCTTTCTTT. The chain is built from TRBV30 and TRBJ1-1; 7 positions match TRBD1. After removal of 0 bases from V and 4 bases from J, the junction contained 2 bases not matched to a gene. The CDR3 length is 13 residues. Germline V lookup: CDR1 GTSNPN, CDR2 SVGIG (reference sequence).

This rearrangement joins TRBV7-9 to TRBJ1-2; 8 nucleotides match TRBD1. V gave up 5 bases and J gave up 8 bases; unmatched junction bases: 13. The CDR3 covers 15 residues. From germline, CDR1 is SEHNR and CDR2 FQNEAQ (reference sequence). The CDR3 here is CASSDPQGARFGYTF. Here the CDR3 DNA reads TGTGCCAGCAGCGACCCCCAGGGGGCGAGATTCGGCTACACCTTC.

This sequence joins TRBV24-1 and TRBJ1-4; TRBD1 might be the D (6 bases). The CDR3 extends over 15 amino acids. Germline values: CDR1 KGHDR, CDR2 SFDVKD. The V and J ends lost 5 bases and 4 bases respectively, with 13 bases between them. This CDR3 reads CATSAGTNYNEKLFF. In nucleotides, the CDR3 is TGTGCCACCAGTGCCGGGACAAATTATAATGAAAAACTGTTTTTT.

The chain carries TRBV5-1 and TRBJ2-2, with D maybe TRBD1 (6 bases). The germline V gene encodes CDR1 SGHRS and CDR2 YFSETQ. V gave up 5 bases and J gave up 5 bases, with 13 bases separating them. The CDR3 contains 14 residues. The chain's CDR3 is CASRTIQGTGELFF. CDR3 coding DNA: TGCGCCAGCAGAACCATACAGGGAACCGGGGAGCTGTTTTTT.

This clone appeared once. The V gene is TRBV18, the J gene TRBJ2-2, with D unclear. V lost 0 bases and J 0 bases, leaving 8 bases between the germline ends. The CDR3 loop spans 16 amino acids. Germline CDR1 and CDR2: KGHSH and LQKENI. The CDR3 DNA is TGTGCCAGCTCACCACCCGGTCTGGCGAACACCGGGGAGCTGTTTTTT. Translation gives CASSPPGLANTGELFF.

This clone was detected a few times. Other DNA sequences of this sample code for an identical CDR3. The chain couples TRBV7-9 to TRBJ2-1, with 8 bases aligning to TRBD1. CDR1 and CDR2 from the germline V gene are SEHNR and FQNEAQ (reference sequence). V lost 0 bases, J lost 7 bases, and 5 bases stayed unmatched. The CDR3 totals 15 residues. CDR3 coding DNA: TGTGCCAGCAGCTTAGCAACAGGGGGTTATAATGAGCAGTTCTTC. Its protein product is CASSLATGGYNEQFF.

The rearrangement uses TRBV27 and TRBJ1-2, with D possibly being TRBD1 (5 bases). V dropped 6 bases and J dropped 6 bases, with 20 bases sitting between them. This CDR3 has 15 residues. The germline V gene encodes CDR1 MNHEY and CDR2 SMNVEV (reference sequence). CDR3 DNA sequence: TGTGCCAGCAGCCAAAGGGGACTAGGTGTGGATGGCTACACCTTC. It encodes CASSQRGLGVDGYTF.

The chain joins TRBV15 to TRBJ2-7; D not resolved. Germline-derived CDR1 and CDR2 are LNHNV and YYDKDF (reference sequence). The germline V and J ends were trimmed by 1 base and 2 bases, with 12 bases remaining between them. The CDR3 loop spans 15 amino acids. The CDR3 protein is CATSRVRDAPYEQYF. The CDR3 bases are TGTGCCACCAGCAGAGTAAGAGATGCCCCCTACGAGCAGTACTTC.

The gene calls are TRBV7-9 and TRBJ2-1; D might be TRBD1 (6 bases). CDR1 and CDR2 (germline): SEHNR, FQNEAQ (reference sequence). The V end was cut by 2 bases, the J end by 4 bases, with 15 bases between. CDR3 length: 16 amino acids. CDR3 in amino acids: CASSLSLRGRYNEQFF. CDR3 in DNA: TGTGCCAGCAGCTTATCTCTCAGGGGAAGGTACAATGAGCAGTTCTTC. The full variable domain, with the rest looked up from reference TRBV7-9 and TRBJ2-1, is DTGVSQNPRHKITKRGQNVTFRCDPISEHNRLYWYRQTLGQGPEFLTYFQNEAQLEKSRLLSDRFSAERPKGSFSTLEIQRTEQGDSAMYLCASSLSLRGRYNEQFFGPGTRLTVL.

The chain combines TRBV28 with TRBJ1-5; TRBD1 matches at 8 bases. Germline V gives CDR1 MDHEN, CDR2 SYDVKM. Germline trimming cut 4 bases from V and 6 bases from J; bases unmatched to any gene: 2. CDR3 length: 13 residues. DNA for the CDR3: TGTGCCAGCAGTTGGACAGGGCTTCAGCCCCAGCATTTT. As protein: CASSWTGLQPQHF.